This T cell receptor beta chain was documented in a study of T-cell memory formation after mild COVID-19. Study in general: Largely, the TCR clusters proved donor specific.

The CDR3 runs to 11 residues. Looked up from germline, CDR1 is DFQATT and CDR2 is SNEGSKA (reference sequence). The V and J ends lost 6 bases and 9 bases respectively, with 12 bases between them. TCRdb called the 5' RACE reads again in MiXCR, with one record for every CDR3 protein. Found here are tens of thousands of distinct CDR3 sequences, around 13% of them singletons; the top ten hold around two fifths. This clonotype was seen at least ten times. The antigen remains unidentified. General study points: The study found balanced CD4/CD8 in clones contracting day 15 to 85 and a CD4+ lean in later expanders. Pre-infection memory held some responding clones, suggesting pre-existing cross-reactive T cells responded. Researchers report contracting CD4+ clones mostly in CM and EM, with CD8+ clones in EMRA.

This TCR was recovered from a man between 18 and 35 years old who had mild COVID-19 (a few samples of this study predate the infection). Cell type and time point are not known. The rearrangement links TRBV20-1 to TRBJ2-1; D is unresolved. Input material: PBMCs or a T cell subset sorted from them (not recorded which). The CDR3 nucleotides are TGCAGTGCCCCATCCCCGAGTGAGCAGTTCTTC. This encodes CSAPSPSEQFF.